The rows below give T cell receptor beta chains drawn from one sample of a study of radiotherapy plus CTLA-4 blockade in lung cancer. Assay: immunoSEQ multiplex PCR; the TCRdb copy retains only in-frame clones and omits some. Of roughly 100,000 clones detected, 75% to 85% appear once; the ten largest clones hold 3.4%. The source material was peripheral blood, sampled from a patient treated with radiotherapy plus ipilimumab. The receptors derive from a human donor with non-small cell lung cancer who had a partial response to radiotherapy plus ipilimumab. Both conserved end residues are part of each CDR3. The order of the fields is clone size, D gene, V gene, J gene, CDR3 DNA, CDR3 protein. The D gene is left open where the match is weak. Clone size, where shown, is once, few, many, or a class for clones that have expanded.

clone size: NA; D gene: TRBD1; V gene: TRBV9; J gene: TRBJ1-4; CDR3 DNA: TGTGCCAGCAGCGCTATAGGACAGGGGGCAACTAATGAAAAACTGTTTTTT; CDR3 protein: CASSAIGQGATNEKLFF
clone size: NA; D gene: NA; V gene: TRBV21-1; J gene: TRBJ2-7; CDR3 DNA: TGTGCCACCCGGGGGACAGGGAGCTACGAGCAGTACTTC; CDR3 protein: CATRGTGSYEQYF
clone size: NA; D gene: TRBD1; V gene: TRBV28; J gene: TRBJ1-1; CDR3 DNA: TGTGCCAGCAGTTCACAGGACAGGAGGGTCACTGAAGCTTTCTTT; CDR3 protein: CASSSQDRRVTEAFF
clone size: NA; D gene: TRBD2; V gene: TRBV19; J gene: TRBJ2-7; CDR3 DNA: TGTGCCAGTAGAGTTCGGGCGGGAGTCCCCGAGCAGTACTTC; CDR3 protein: CASRVRAGVPEQYF
clone size: NA; D gene: TRBD1; V gene: TRBV11-2; J gene: TRBJ1-4; CDR3 DNA: TGTGCCAGCAGCTACGGACAGGGGGATAATGAAAAACTGTTTTTT; CDR3 protein: CASSYGQGDNEKLFF
clone size: NA; D gene: NA; V gene: TRBV5-1; J gene: TRBJ2-1; CDR3 DNA: TGCGCCAGCAGCTCTAGTACTCAAAGCTCCTACAATGAGCAGTTCTTC; CDR3 protein: CASSSSTQSSYNEQFF
clone size: NA; D gene: TRBD2; V gene: TRBV5-1; J gene: TRBJ2-1; CDR3 DNA: TGCGCCAGCAGCTTTTTAGCGGGAGGGCCCAATGAGCAGTTCTTC; CDR3 protein: CASSFLAGGPNEQFF
clone size: NA; D gene: NA; V gene: TRBV28; J gene: TRBJ2-6; CDR3 DNA: TGTGCCAGCACCACTGGGGGGTCTGGGGCCAACGTCCTGACTTTC; CDR3 protein: CASTTGGSGANVLTF
clone size: NA; D gene: NA; V gene: TRBV28; J gene: TRBJ2-7; CDR3 DNA: TGTGCCAGCAGAACCTTCGGACAGACCGTCGAGCAGTACTTC; CDR3 protein: CASRTFGQTVEQYF
clone size: NA; D gene: NA; V gene: TRBV19; J gene: TRBJ2-2; CDR3 DNA: TGTGCCACCAAACAGGGCCCCGACTACACCGGGGAGCTGTTTTTT; CDR3 protein: CATKQGPDYTGELFF
clone size: NA; D gene: NA; V gene: TRBV13; J gene: TRBJ2-1; CDR3 DNA: TGTGCCAGCAAAAAGTACCGGGACTTTTACAATGAGCAGTTCTTC; CDR3 protein: CASKKYRDFYNEQFF
clone size: NA; D gene: TRBD1; V gene: TRBV6-1; J gene: TRBJ1-4; CDR3 DNA: TGTGCCAGTTTACAGGGGTGGGTTGAAAAACTGTTTTTT; CDR3 protein: CASLQGWVEKLFF
clone size: NA; D gene: TRBD2; V gene: TRBV9; J gene: TRBJ2-3; CDR3 DNA: TGTGCCAGCAGCGACACTCCGGGACTAGCGGGGAGCACAGATACGCAGTATTTT; CDR3 protein: CASSDTPGLAGSTDTQYF
clone size: NA; D gene: TRBD1; V gene: TRBV10-1; J gene: TRBJ2-7; CDR3 DNA: TGCGCCAGCAGCACTGACCGGGACAGGACCTACGAGCAGTACTTC; CDR3 protein: CASSTDRDRTYEQYF
clone size: NA; D gene: NA; V gene: TRBV6-6; J gene: TRBJ1-2; CDR3 DNA: TGTGCCAGCACGCGAGGAGGGGCATATGGCTACACCTTC; CDR3 protein: CASTRGGAYGYTF
clone size: NA; D gene: NA; V gene: TRBV15; J gene: TRBJ1-2; CDR3 DNA: TGTGCCACCAGCAGAGAGCCGGGGAACTATGGCTACACCTTC; CDR3 protein: CATSREPGNYGYTF
clone size: NA; D gene: TRBD2; V gene: TRBV6-5; J gene: TRBJ2-7; CDR3 DNA: TGTGCCAGCAGTCTCGGGACTAGCGGGAGATACGAGCAGTACTTC; CDR3 protein: CASSLGTSGRYEQYF
clone size: NA; D gene: NA; V gene: TRBV7-3; J gene: TRBJ2-2; CDR3 DNA: TGTGCCAGCAGCAGGGAGATCACCGGGGAGCTGTTTTTT; CDR3 protein: CASSREITGELFF
clone size: once; D gene: TRBD1; V gene: TRBV10-2; J gene: TRBJ2-7; CDR3 DNA: TGCGCCAGCAAATACCAGGGGGATCGGGACGAGCAGTACTTC; CDR3 protein: CASKYQGDRDEQYF
clone size: few; D gene: NA; V gene: TRBV9; J gene: TRBJ2-2; CDR3 DNA: TGTGCCAGCAGACCTAGGGGTGCGTCCGGGGAGCTGTTTTTT; CDR3 protein: CASRPRGASGELFF
clone size: NA; D gene: NA; V gene: TRBV4-1; J gene: TRBJ1-5; CDR3 DNA: TGCGCCAGCAGCCCCTTTCCCCCCTCAGTGGGGGCGGATCAGCCCCAGCATTTT; CDR3 protein: CASSPFPPSVGADQPQHF
clone size: few; D gene: NA; V gene: TRBV27; J gene: TRBJ2-7; CDR3 DNA: TGTGCCAGCAGGAGAGGGCGCATGGGCGAGCAGTACTTC; CDR3 protein: CASRRGRMGEQYF
clone size: NA; D gene: NA; V gene: TRBV5-1; J gene: TRBJ1-5; CDR3 DNA: TGCGCCAGCAGCTTGGTTCCGGGAACCAACCAGCCCCAGCATTTT; CDR3 protein: CASSLVPGTNQPQHF
clone size: NA; D gene: NA; V gene: TRBV29-1; J gene: TRBJ2-7; CDR3 DNA: TGCAGCGTTGAGGGGGCGCGTGGATACGAGCAGTACTTC; CDR3 protein: CSVEGARGYEQYF
clone size: NA; D gene: NA; V gene: TRBV7-9; J gene: TRBJ2-1; CDR3 DNA: TGTGCCAGCAAAGGGACTTACGCCTCCTACAATGAGCAGTTCTTC; CDR3 protein: CASKGTYASYNEQFF
clone size: NA; D gene: TRBD1; V gene: TRBV7-2; J gene: TRBJ2-2; CDR3 DNA: TGTGCCAGCAGCCTGGACAGGGCGAACACCGGGGAGCTGTTTTTT; CDR3 protein: CASSLDRANTGELFF
clone size: few; D gene: TRBD1; V gene: TRBV5-1; J gene: TRBJ1-2; CDR3 DNA: TGCGCCAGCAGCTTGGACAGGGGAAACTATGGCTACACCTTC; CDR3 protein: CASSLDRGNYGYTF
clone size: NA; D gene: TRBD1; V gene: TRBV19; J gene: TRBJ1-5; CDR3 DNA: TGTGCCAGTAGTATAGGGACAGGGGGCGGACAGCCCCAGCATTTT; CDR3 protein: CASSIGTGGGQPQHF
clone size: NA; D gene: TRBD1; V gene: TRBV5-1; J gene: TRBJ2-1; CDR3 DNA: TGCGCCAGCAGCCCCCGGGACAGGCTGACCCACGATGAGCAGTTCTTC; CDR3 protein: CASSPRDRLTHDEQFF
clone size: NA; D gene: TRBD2; V gene: TRBV11-3; J gene: TRBJ2-1; CDR3 DNA: TGTGCCAGCAGCTTTGGACCTACTAGCGGGAGTCGGAATGAGCAGTTCTTC; CDR3 protein: CASSFGPTSGSRNEQFF
clone size: NA; D gene: TRBD1; V gene: TRBV5-1; J gene: TRBJ1-1; CDR3 DNA: TGCGCCAGCAGCCTCGGACAGGGGATGGGGACTGAAGCTTTCTTT; CDR3 protein: CASSLGQGMGTEAFF
clone size: NA; D gene: NA; V gene: TRBV2; J gene: TRBJ2-5; CDR3 DNA: TGTGCCAGCGATTTCCTGGGAGAATCAGAGACCCAGTACTTC; CDR3 protein: CASDFLGESETQYF
clone size: few; D gene: NA; V gene: TRBV7-9; J gene: TRBJ1-5; CDR3 DNA: TGTGCCAGCAGCTTAGAGGAGGAGCAGCCCCAGCATTTT; CDR3 protein: CASSLEEEQPQHF
clone size: NA; D gene: NA; V gene: TRBV28; J gene: TRBJ1-2; CDR3 DNA: TGTGCCAGCAGTTCGACAGGCCCCTATGGCTACACCTTC; CDR3 protein: CASSSTGPYGYTF
clone size: once; D gene: NA; V gene: TRBV19; J gene: TRBJ2-7; CDR3 DNA: TGTGCCAGTAGTATGAGGCGCAGCGGGCGGTACGAGCAGTACTTC; CDR3 protein: CASSMRRSGRYEQYF
clone size: NA; D gene: TRBD1; V gene: TRBV29-1; J gene: TRBJ2-7; CDR3 DNA: TGCAGCGTAAGGACAGGGGGAGACGAGCAGTACTTC; CDR3 protein: CSVRTGGDEQYF
clone size: NA; D gene: TRBD2; V gene: TRBV6-4; J gene: TRBJ2-1; CDR3 DNA: TGTGCCAGCAGCATAGTAGCGGGAGTAAGGAATGAGCAGTTCTTC; CDR3 protein: CASSIVAGVRNEQFF
clone size: NA; D gene: NA; V gene: TRBV7-3; J gene: TRBJ2-7; CDR3 DNA: TGTGCCAGCAGCTGGACAGTCTACGAGCAGTACTTC; CDR3 protein: CASSWTVYEQYF
clone size: once; D gene: NA; V gene: TRBV18; J gene: TRBJ1-4; CDR3 DNA: TGTGCCAGCTCCCCCCCCGCGGGGGTGTCTGAAAAACTGTTTTTT; CDR3 protein: CASSPPAGVSEKLFF
clone size: medium-sized; D gene: TRBD1; V gene: TRBV9; J gene: TRBJ2-2; CDR3 DNA: TGTGCCAGCAGCGTAGAGACAGGGGGCACCGGGGAGCTGTTTTTT; CDR3 protein: CASSVETGGTGELFF
clone size: NA; D gene: NA; V gene: TRBV18; J gene: TRBJ2-2; CDR3 DNA: TGTGCCAGCCCGACCGGAGGTAGCACGAACACCGGGGAGCTGTTTTTT; CDR3 protein: CASPTGGSTNTGELFF
clone size: NA; D gene: NA; V gene: TRBV6-5; J gene: TRBJ2-7; CDR3 DNA: TGTGCCAGCAGTCAGACAGTGAACTACGAGCAGTACTTC; CDR3 protein: CASSQTVNYEQYF